A single sample is the source of the 10 T cell receptor beta chains below, sequenced in a study of STAT5B mutations in CD4+ large granular lymphocyte leukemia. Sequencing used immunoSEQ multiplex PCR; TCRdb keeps in-frame clones, though not all of them. This sample has about 46,000 clones, with roughly 84% found just once. Sequencing was carried out using CD4+ T cells from blood buffy coats. All receptors derive from a human donor in good health.

This chain uses TRBV11-2 with TRBJ1-2, with a possible D match to TRBD1 (5 bases). The germline V gene encodes CDR1 SGHAT and CDR2 FQNNGV. Trimming pared 0 bases from V and 4 bases from J, leaving 12 bases between. This CDR3 is built from 15 residues. This CDR3 is CASSLEPGGSYGYTF. Here the CDR3 DNA reads TGTGCCAGCAGCTTAGAACCGGGGGGTTCCTATGGCTACACCTTC.

The chain has TRBV19 and TRBJ2-2; unclear D gene. V was trimmed by 9 bases and J by 4 bases, leaving 15 bases between them. Germline CDR1 and CDR2: LNHDA and SQIVND (reference sequence). This CDR3 contains 14 residues. CDR3 residues: CASTARHGTGELFF. Written as DNA, the CDR3 is TGTGCCAGCACGGCCAGGCATGGCACCGGGGAGCTGTTTTTT.

This rearrangement joins TRBV11-2 to TRBJ1-2, with D uncertain. Germline loops: CDR1 SGHAT, CDR2 FQNNGV. V dropped 0 bases and J dropped 5 bases, with 4 bases sitting between them. This CDR3 spans 12 amino acids. The CDR3 spells CASSLETYGYTF. CDR3 nucleotides: TGTGCCAGCAGCTTAGAGACTTATGGCTACACCTTC.

The chain joins TRBV5-1 to TRBJ2-1, with D tentatively TRBD1 or TRBD2 (5 bases each). The CDR3 loop spans 15 amino acids. Germline V CDR1 and CDR2: SGHRS, YFSETQ. V lost 4 bases, J lost 6 bases, and 17 bases lay in between. DNA of the CDR3: TGCGCCAGCAGCCCCTCCCGGGACCTTCTCAATGAGCAGTTCTTC. As protein: CASSPSRDLLNEQFF.

This clone appeared once. The chain couples TRBV19 to TRBJ1-2; no definite D call. This CDR3 contains 13 residues. CDR1 and CDR2 (germline): LNHDA, SQIVND (reference sequence). With 10 bases removed from V and 2 bases from J, the gap between germline ends came to 14 bases. This CDR3 is CAIILEYNYGYTF. The DNA for the CDR3 is TGTGCCATCATATTGGAGTACAACTATGGCTACACCTTC.

A single count supports this clone. The rearrangement links TRBV30 to TRBJ2-7; the D is unclear. V lost 0 bases and J lost 6, with 12 bases in between. This CDR3 is built from 13 residues. CDR1 is GTSNPN, CDR2 SVGIG, per germline (reference sequence). In DNA form, the CDR3 reads TGTGCCTGGAGTGTTAGTGACATAACCGAGCAGTACTTC. Protein product: CAWSVSDITEQYF.

The rearrangement links TRBV10-1 to TRBJ2-7; D is perhaps TRBD2 (5 bases). This CDR3 region has 14 residues. Germline assignment: CDR1 WNHNN and CDR2 SYGVQD (reference sequence). Trimming pared 0 bases from V and 2 bases from J, leaving 8 bases between. CDR3 sequence: CASSESGRTYEQYF. The CDR3 DNA follows: TGCGCCAGCAGTGAGTCGGGGAGAACCTACGAGCAGTACTTC.

This clone occurred once. This chain links TRBV5-4 with TRBJ1-2; no firm D call. This CDR3 spans 13 amino acids. The germline V and J ends were trimmed by 4 bases and 5 bases, with 12 bases remaining between them. CDR1 SGHNT and CDR2 YYREEE come from the germline V gene (reference sequence). The CDR3 bases are TGTGCCAGCAGCCGGACTGGAATATATGGCTACACCTTC. It yields the protein CASSRTGIYGYTF.

The chain employs TRBV5-1 and TRBJ2-2; perhaps TRBD2 as D (5 bases). The CDR3 runs to 16 residues. Trimming removed 0 bases from V and 3 bases from J, with 12 bases in between. Germline values: CDR1 SGHRS, CDR2 YFSETQ. DNA of the CDR3: TGCGCCAGCAGCTTGGCTGCTAGCTTAGACACCGGGGAGCTGTTTTTT. Protein sequence: CASSLAASLDTGELFF.

V and J are TRBV7-3 and TRBJ2-1, with 7 positions matching TRBD2. This CDR3 region has 14 residues. With V trimmed by 1 base and J by 5 bases, 2 bases remained unmatched. The germline CDR1 and CDR2 sequences are SGHTA and FQGTGA. The CDR3 reads CASSLREGNNEQFF. In nucleotides, the CDR3 is TGTGCCAGCAGCTTAAGGGAGGGGAACAATGAGCAGTTCTTC. Together with reference TRBV7-3 and TRBJ2-1, the CDR3 gives the full variable domain: GAGVSQTPSNKVTEKGKYVELRCDPISGHTALYWYRQSLGQGPEFLIYFQGTGAADDSGLPNDRFFAVRPEGSVSTLKIQRTERGDSAVYLCASSLREGNNEQFFGPGTRLTVL.